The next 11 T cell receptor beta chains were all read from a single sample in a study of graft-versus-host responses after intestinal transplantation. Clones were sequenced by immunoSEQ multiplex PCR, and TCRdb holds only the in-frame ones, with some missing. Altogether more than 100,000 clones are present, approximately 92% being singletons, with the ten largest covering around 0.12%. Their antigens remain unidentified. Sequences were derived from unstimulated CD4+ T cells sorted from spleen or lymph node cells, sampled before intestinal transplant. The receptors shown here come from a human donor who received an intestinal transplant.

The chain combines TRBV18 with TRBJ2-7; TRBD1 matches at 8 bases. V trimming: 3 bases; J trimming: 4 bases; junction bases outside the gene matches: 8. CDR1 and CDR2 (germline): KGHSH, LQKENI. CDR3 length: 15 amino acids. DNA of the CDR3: TGTGCCAGCTCACCGTCTAGCAACAGGGGGTACGAGCAGTACTTC. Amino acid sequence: CASSPSSNRGYEQYF.

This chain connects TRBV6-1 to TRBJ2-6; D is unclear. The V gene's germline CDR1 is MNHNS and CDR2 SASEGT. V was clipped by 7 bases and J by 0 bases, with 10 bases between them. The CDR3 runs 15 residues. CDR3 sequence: CASMGASSGANVLTF. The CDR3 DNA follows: TGTGCCAGCATGGGCGCAAGCTCTGGGGCCAACGTCCTGACTTTC.

Here the CDR3 DNA reads TGTGCCAGTAGTCCAGGGCCCCACACAGATACGCAGTATTTT. Translated: CASSPGPHTDTQYF. The gene calls are TRBV11-3 and TRBJ2-3; a possible D gene is TRBD1 (5 bases). The CDR3 has 14 residues. Trimming left V 9 bases short and J 2 bases short, with 15 bases between. Germline-derived CDR1 and CDR2 are SGHNT and YENEEA.

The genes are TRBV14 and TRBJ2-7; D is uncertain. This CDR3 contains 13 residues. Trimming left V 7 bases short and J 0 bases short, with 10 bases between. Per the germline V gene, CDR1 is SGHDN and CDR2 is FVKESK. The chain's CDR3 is CASNRASSYEQYF. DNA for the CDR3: TGTGCCAGCAACCGCGCGAGCTCCTACGAGCAGTACTTC.

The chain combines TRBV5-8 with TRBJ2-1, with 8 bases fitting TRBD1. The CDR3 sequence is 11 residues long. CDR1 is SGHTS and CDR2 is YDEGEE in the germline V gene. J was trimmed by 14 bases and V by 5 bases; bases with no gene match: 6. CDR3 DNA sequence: TGTGCCAGCAGGGAGACAGGGGTCGAGTTCTTC. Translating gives CASRETGVEFF. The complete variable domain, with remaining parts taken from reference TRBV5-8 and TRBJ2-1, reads EAGVTQSPTHLIKTRGQQATLRCSPISGHTSVYWYQQALGLGLQFLLWYDEGEERNRGNFPPRFSGRQFPNYSSELNVNALELEDSALYLCASRETGVEFFGPGTRLTVL.

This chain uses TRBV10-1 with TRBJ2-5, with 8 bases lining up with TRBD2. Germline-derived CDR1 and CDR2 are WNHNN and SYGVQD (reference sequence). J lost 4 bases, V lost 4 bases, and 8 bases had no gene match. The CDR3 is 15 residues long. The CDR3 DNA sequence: TGCGCCAGCAGTGTTAAAGCGGGAGCTGGAGAGACCCAGTACTTC. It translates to CASSVKAGAGETQYF.

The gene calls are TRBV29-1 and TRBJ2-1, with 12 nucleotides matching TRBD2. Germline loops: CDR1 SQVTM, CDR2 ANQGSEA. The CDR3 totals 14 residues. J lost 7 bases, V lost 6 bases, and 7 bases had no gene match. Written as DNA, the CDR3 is TGCAGCGTAGTCACTAGCGGGAGGCGGAATGAGCAGTTCTTC. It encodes CSVVTSGRRNEQFF.

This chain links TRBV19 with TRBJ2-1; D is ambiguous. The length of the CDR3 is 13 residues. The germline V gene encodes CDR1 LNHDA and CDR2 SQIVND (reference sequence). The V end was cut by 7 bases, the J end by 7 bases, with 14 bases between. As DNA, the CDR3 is TGTGCCAGTACCTGGCCAGAAACGAATGAGCAGTTCTTC. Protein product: CASTWPETNEQFF.

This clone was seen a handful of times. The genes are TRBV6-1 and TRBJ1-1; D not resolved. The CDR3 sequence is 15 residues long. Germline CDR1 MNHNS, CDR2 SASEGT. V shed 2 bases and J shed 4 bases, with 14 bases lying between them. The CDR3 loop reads CASSELGREFTEAFF. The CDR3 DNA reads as TGTGCCAGCAGTGAATTAGGAAGGGAATTCACTGAAGCTTTCTTT.

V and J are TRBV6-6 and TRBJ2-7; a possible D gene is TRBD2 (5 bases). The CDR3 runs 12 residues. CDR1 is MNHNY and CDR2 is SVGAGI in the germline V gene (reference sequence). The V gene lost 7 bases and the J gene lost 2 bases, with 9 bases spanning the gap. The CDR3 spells CASKRSAYEQYF. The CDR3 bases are TGTGCCAGCAAGCGGTCGGCCTACGAGCAGTACTTC.

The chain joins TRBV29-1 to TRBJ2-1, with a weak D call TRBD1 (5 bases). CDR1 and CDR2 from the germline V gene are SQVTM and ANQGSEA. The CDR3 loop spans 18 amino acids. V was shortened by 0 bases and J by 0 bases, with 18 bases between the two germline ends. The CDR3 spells CSVEEQASIFSSYNEQFF. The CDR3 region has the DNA TGCAGCGTTGAAGAACAGGCCAGCATCTTCAGCTCCTACAATGAGCAGTTCTTC.